This T cell receptor (beta chain) is from a study of blood T cell repertoires in COVID-19 (dated by TCRdb to about 2020). A note on the overall study: Collaborator samples came from the United States, Italy and Spain and covered acute and convalescent phases of COVID-19. The prospective study material was composed of cDNA or gDNA derived from T cells, B-cell-depleted T cells, or PBMCs. The dataset comprised deeply sampled blood TCRbeta repertoires from subjects exposed to, actively infected with, or recovered from COVID-19. A freely available public database, intended as a resource for researchers studying the immune response to SARS-CoV-2, is where the repertoires were released. The samples were drawn from two sources: the first 160 participants of the ongoing ImmuneRACE study, and 1,000 to 1,500 subjects contributed by 6 global collaborators. A de-identified subject ID, COVID-19 status, age in years and sex were almost always included in the sample metadata. Where HLA class I and class II types were available, the types were taken from metadata supplied by the sample provider, not from assay-based typing.

TCRbeta CDR3 regions were amplified from genomic DNA by means of the immunoSEQ Assay, a bias-controlled multiplex PCR. The paper's processing steps were these. Within the assay, amplification of reference gene primers was used to estimate how many nucleated cells each sample contained. To quantify the absolute abundance of each unique TCRbeta CDR3 rearrangement, sequence reads were collapsed and filtered. For each sample, productive Simpson clonality was calculated as the square root of Simpson's diversity index over productive rearrangements. Sourced from immuneACCESS, this table was stored by TCRdb with only in-frame sequences that have V and J called. A share of the clones is absent; for the studies checked, an unresolved V gene accounts for under half, and the remainder has no known explanation. V and J calls and clone size are as listed in that table; D and trimming were resolved from the DNA. The table for this sample lists over 55,000 clones; roughly 80% of them were counted only once. The ten largest clones take up 7.5% to 9.5% of the sample.

On this clone: This clone's antigen is unknown. Per-base quality was not reported, and no clone a single base away is much larger than it.

Overall study results and their limits: Clinical and demographic metadata were provided uncurated, with the amount varying by source and participant.

Collaborating institutions collected whole blood in K2EDTA tubes following their own protocols. For TCRbeta analysis, collaborators shipped samples in one of three forms: frozen whole blood, isolated PBMCs, or DNA extracted from either of those sample types. Reading from cysteine to phenylalanine, the CDR3 counts 13 amino acids. Solely the CDR3 DNA is kept, with 39 bases framed from the first base. V and J are truncated by 2 bases and 7 bases respectively, leaving an intervening sequence of 9 bases. As encoded in the germline V gene, CDR1 is SGHDN while CDR2 is FVKESK. This TCR was sampled from a man between 50 and 59 years old with active COVID-19. The chain couples TRBV14 to TRBJ1-5, with no reliable assignment of the D segment. Material: peripheral blood. The CDR3 protein is CASSQQVGQPQHF. The nucleotides are TGTGCCAGCAGCCAACAGGTTGGCCAGCCCCAGCATTTT.